This T cell receptor (beta chain) was captured in a study of Graves' ophthalmopathy and Graves' hyperthyroidism. This clonotype occurred many times. Just one base apart from a much larger clone, this may be a read error. Germline V gene sequence: CDR1 SGHRS, CDR2 YFSETQ. Trimming pared 4 bases from V and 0 bases from J, leaving 10 bases between. CDR3 length: 14 amino acids. CDR3 regions of TCR beta were amplified from RNA transcripts. First-round RT-PCR used HTBI primers; second-round multiplex PCR followed. TCRdb itself ran the multiplex PCR reads through MiXCR, one entry per CDR3 protein. The sample records 500,000 to 700,000 distinct CDR3 sequences, 22% being singletons.

The gene calls are TRBV5-1 and TRBJ1-1; D not certain. Material: peripheral blood. This clonotype originated in a woman younger than 30 with stable Graves' hyperthyroidism. Some clones in this sample may be carry-over from other donors' samples. The DNA for the CDR3 is TGCGCCAGCAGCCTTGGCAACATGAACACTGAAGCTTTCTTT. It yields the protein CASSLGNMNTEAFF.